Listed below are T cell receptor beta chains from one sample, sequenced in a study of control samples from healthy donors and cancer patients. The data were produced by immunoSEQ multiplex PCR, yet TCRdb's version contains in-frame clones alone and is incomplete. The sample consists of 160,000 or so clones, just under 95% of them appearing once. Sequencing was carried out using blood. The receptors originated from a woman aged 40-49 years in good health. Both conserved end residues are part of each CDR3. The D gene is left open where the match is weak. Expanded clones are given a class, and other clones once, few, many or no size at all.

j_gene	d_gene	abundance	v_gene	CDR3nt	CDR3aa
TRBJ1-1	NA	NA	TRBV27	TGTGCCAGCAGTTTTCGTTTCAGGGACACTGAAGCTTTCTTT	CASSFRFRDTEAFF
TRBJ1-2	NA	once	TRBV3-1/TRBV3-2	TGTGCCAGCAGCCAAGGGTATGGCTACACCTTC	CASSQGYGYTF
TRBJ1-3	TRBD1	NA	TRBV24-1	TGTGCCACCAGTCATTTTATGGGTCCCCCGGGACAGTCAGACACCATATATTTT	CATSHFMGPPGQSDTIYF
TRBJ1-6	NA	NA	TRBV27	TGTGCCAGCAGTTTATCCGCCGCATACACCCTCCACTTT	CASSLSAAYTLHF
TRBJ2-1	NA	NA	TRBV6-2/TRBV6-3	TGTGCCAGCAGTTACCTCGTTGGCGGAAATGAGCAGTTCTTC	CASSYLVGGNEQFF
TRBJ2-5	NA	once	TRBV5-6	TGTGCCAGCAGCCCCGGGGCACTCCGCGAGGAGACCCAGTACTTC	CASSPGALREETQYF
TRBJ2-3	TRBD2	once	TRBV5-6	TGTGCCAGCAGCTTTTCAGCGGGGAGCACAGATACGCAGTATTTT	CASSFSAGSTDTQYF
TRBJ2-3	NA	NA	TRBV10-3	TGTGCCATCAGTGAGTCCTTGCCCGGAACCACAGATACGCAGTATTTT	CAISESLPGTTDTQYF
TRBJ1-5	NA	NA	TRBV7-9	TGTGCCAGCAGCCAAACACTTAGCAATCAGCCCCAGCATTTT	CASSQTLSNQPQHF
TRBJ2-5	NA	NA	TRBV6-2/TRBV6-3	TGTGCCAGCAGTTACTCGAGGGCGGGAACGGGGGAGACCCAGTACTTC	CASSYSRAGTGETQYF
TRBJ1-1	NA	NA	TRBV11-3	TGTGCCAGCAGCAAAGACAGGAACACTGAAGCTTTCTTT	CASSKDRNTEAFF
TRBJ1-1	TRBD1	NA	TRBV12-3/TRBV12-4	TGTGCCAGCAGGACAGGGGGTGAAGCTTTCTTT	CASRTGGEAFF
TRBJ2-1	NA	once	TRBV7-8	TGTGCCAGCAGCTACGACAGGTCCCAGTTCTTC	CASSYDRSQFF
TRBJ1-5	NA	NA	TRBV6-5	TGTGCCAGCATGAGGGGGAATCAGCCCCAGCATTTT	CASMRGNQPQHF
TRBJ1-3	NA	NA	TRBV15	TGTGCCACCAGCAGAGATTCGGGGGCGGGAAACACCATATATTTT	CATSRDSGAGNTIYF
TRBJ1-4	NA	NA	TRBV9	TGTGCCAGCAGCCCCCAGCCGGTTGAAAAACTGTTTTTT	CASSPQPVEKLFF
TRBJ2-7	NA	NA	TRBV5-8	TGTGCCAGCAGCCCGGGACAATTATACGAGCAGTACTTC	CASSPGQLYEQYF
TRBJ1-2	NA	NA	TRBV7-9	TGTGCCAGCAGCTTAAATCGGGGTCTCCATGGCTACACCTTC	CASSLNRGLHGYTF
TRBJ1-5	NA	NA	TRBV7-2	TGTGCCAGCAGCTTAGGACGGAATCAGCCCCAGCATTTT	CASSLGRNQPQHF
TRBJ2-5	NA	NA	TRBV6-2/TRBV6-3	TGTGCCAGCAGTTACTGGGGGGGGCCACAAAGTGAGACCCAGTACTTC	CASSYWGGPQSETQYF
TRBJ1-1	NA	NA	TRBV12-5	TGTGCTAGTGGTTTGGTTCTAGGGGTGGCCACTGAAGCTTTCTTT	CASGLVLGVATEAFF
TRBJ2-7	TRBD2	NA	TRBV30	TGTGCCTGGAGTGGGGGACTAGCGGGAATTTACGAGCAGTACTTC	CAWSGGLAGIYEQYF
TRBJ1-1	TRBD1	NA	TRBV7-2	TGTGCCAGCAGCTTGGGGGACAGGGGGAACACTGAAGCTTTCTTT	CASSLGDRGNTEAFF
TRBJ2-2	TRBD2	NA	TRBV2	TGTGCCAGCAGACTTACTAGCGGGGGGCCCACCGGGGAGCTGTTTTTT	CASRLTSGGPTGELFF
TRBJ1-5	NA	NA	TRBV19	TGTGCCAGTAGCAGGACCGTCCAAGAGCCCCAGCATTTT	CASSRTVQEPQHF
TRBJ1-2	TRBD1	NA	TRBV10-3	TGTGCCATCACCCCAAGGGACAGGGTAGATGGGTATGGCTACACCTTC	CAITPRDRVDGYGYTF